This entry lists 24 T cell receptor beta chains sequenced from one sample in a study of shared clonotypes between healthy human individuals (dated by TCRdb to the early 2020s). Receptor amplification or capture employed the immunoSEQ multiplex PCR assay. What TCRdb holds here is the immuneACCESS table cut down to in-frame rearrangements. Part of the clones is not present; checked against another copy, under half of the missing clones reflect an unresolved V gene, and the others are unexplained. The sample table holds around 2,100,000 clones, of which roughly 95% were seen once. The biggest ten clones account for approximately 1% of the sample. CD8 naive samples were obtained by positive selection for CCR7 among CD45RO-negative cells, yielding a CD45RA+CCR7+ population from which TemRA cells were excluded. Sequences were obtained from naive CD8+ T cells sorted from blood. The cell subset or site label, read with the paper, signifies: CD45RA+CCR7+. The receptors here all came from a man aged 18-30 years in good health.

V gene TRBV5-1 combines with J gene TRBJ2-3, with 7 bases lining up with TRBD2. With V trimmed by 3 bases and J by 5 bases, 9 bases remained unmatched. CDR1 is SGHRS and CDR2 is YFSETQ in the germline V gene. The CDR3 is made up of 15 amino acids. CDR3 in amino acids: CASSSTREVLDTQYF. DNA for the CDR3: TGCGCCAGCAGCTCTACCCGGGAGGTTCTAGATACGCAGTATTTT.

The V gene is TRBV29-1, the J gene TRBJ2-5; 13 bases match TRBD2. CDR1 and CDR2 from the germline V gene are SQVTM and ANQGSEA. This CDR3 contains 17 residues. V lost 8 bases to trimming and J lost 0 bases; unmatched junction nucleotides: 12. The CDR3: CSLDGLAGEVYQETQYF. The CDR3, as DNA: TGCAGCCTCGACGGACTAGCGGGAGAGGTGTACCAAGAGACCCAGTACTTC. Looking up the rest from reference TRBV29-1 and TRBJ2-5 gives the full variable domain: SAVISQKPSRDICQRGTSLTIQCQVDSQVTMMFWYRQQPGQSLTLIATANQGSEATYESGFVIDKFPISRPNLTFSTLTVSNMSPEDSSIYLCSLDGLAGEVYQETQYFGPGTRLLVL.

The chain recombines TRBV28 with TRBJ2-3, with D possibly called TRBD1 or TRBD2 (5 bases each). V was clipped by 8 bases and J by 3 bases, with 24 bases between them. The CDR3 is 17 amino acids. CDR1 and CDR2 from the germline V gene are MDHEN and SYDVKM. The DNA for the CDR3 is TGTGCCAGCCCCTTCCGGGGCCGCGTTTTCCCGACAGATACGCAGTATTTT. Translating gives CASPFRGRVFPTDTQYF.

This chain joins TRBV6-1 and TRBJ2-1; a weak D match, TRBD1 (6 bases). Germline lookup yields CDR1 MNHNS and CDR2 SASEGT. V lost 6 bases to trimming and J lost 2 bases, with 11 bases between them. The CDR3 length is 14 residues. The chain's CDR3 is CASRVRDTYNEQFF. In nucleotides, the CDR3 is TGTGCCAGCAGAGTGAGGGACACCTACAATGAGCAGTTCTTC.

The CDR3 reads CASTGGEASTDTQYF. The CDR3 bases are TGTGCCAGCACCGGGGGGGAGGCTAGCACAGATACGCAGTATTTT. The chain carries TRBV9 and TRBJ2-3; 8 positions match TRBD2. The V gene's germline CDR1 is SGDLS and CDR2 YYNGEE. The trim removed 6 bases at V and 0 bases at J, leaving 6 bases unmatched. The CDR3 covers 15 residues.

The chain carries TRBV9 and TRBJ1-2; D perhaps matches TRBD1 (5 bases). The CDR3 contains 15 residues. Germline CDR1 reads SGDLS; CDR2 reads YYNGEE. V was trimmed by 0 bases and J by 8 bases, leaving 17 bases between them. The CDR3 DNA reads TGTGCCAGCAGCGTAGGTTCGGGTGAGGGGCAGGGCTACACCTTC. It translates to CASSVGSGEGQGYTF.

Details on this clone: One end of the junction fails to match germline, which may point to a read error. The chain employs TRBV5-4 and TRBJ2-3, with TRBD2 identical over 7 bases. The CDR3 contains 14 residues. Germline V CDR1 and CDR2: SGHNT, YYREEE (reference sequence). In nucleotides, the CDR3 is TGTGCCAGCGGCTTGGCGGGGGACACAGATACGCAGTATTTT. Protein: CASGLAGDTDTQYF.

The J gene is TRBJ2-7, the V gene TRBV27; TRBD2 might be the D (6 bases). The germline V gene has CDR1 MNHEY and CDR2 SMNVEV (reference sequence). This CDR3 contains 14 residues. With 6 bases removed from V and 3 bases from J, the gap between germline ends came to 15 bases. CDR3 in amino acids: CASRWRADYYEQYF. DNA of the CDR3: TGTGCCAGCAGGTGGAGGGCGGACTACTACGAGCAGTACTTC.

The chain uses TRBV7-2 and TRBJ2-7; tentatively, D is TRBD1 (6 bases). There are 14 residues in the CDR3. The germline V and J ends were trimmed by 2 bases and 7 bases, with 15 bases remaining between them. The germline CDR1 and CDR2 sequences are SGHTA and FQGNSA. CDR3: CASSLISADREQYF. The CDR3 region has the DNA TGTGCCAGCAGCTTAATTTCAGCGGACAGAGAGCAGTACTTC.

J is TRBJ1-2 and V is TRBV7-9; tentative D call: TRBD1 (6 bases). This CDR3 is 16 amino acids long. Trimming shortened V by 4 bases and J by 4 bases, and 19 bases separated the two germline ends. Germline assignment: CDR1 SEHNR and CDR2 FQNEAQ (reference sequence). For the CDR3, the DNA is TGTGCCAGCAGCTCTCTACCAGGGGAAGGCGGCTATGGCTACACCTTC. Translation gives CASSSLPGEGGYGYTF.

Turning to this clone: Other DNA sequences of this sample code for an identical CDR3. The genes are TRBV5-1 and TRBJ1-5; D might be TRBD1 (6 bases). The CDR3 has 15 amino acids. Trimming stripped 0 bases from V and 6 bases from J, with 13 bases between. The germline CDR1 and CDR2 sequences are SGHRS and YFSETQ. The CDR3 here is CASSLEGGLSQPQHF. The CDR3 nucleotides read TGCGCCAGCAGCTTGGAAGGGGGGTTAAGTCAGCCCCAGCATTTT. The full variable domain, with the rest looked up from reference TRBV5-1 and TRBJ1-5, is KAGVTQTPRYLIKTRGQQVTLSCSPISGHRSVSWYQQTPGQGLQFLFEYFSETQRNKGNFPGRFSGRQFSNSRSEMNVSTLELGDSALYLCASSLEGGLSQPQHFGDGTRLSIL.

V and J are TRBV9 and TRBJ2-1; 9 bases map to TRBD1. The germline gives CDR1 SGDLS, CDR2 YYNGEE. Losses at the gene ends were 4 bases for V and 8 bases for J; bases not matched to a gene: 7. The CDR3 runs to 14 residues. CDR3 sequence reads: CASSMPGQGDEQFF. DNA of the CDR3: TGTGCCAGCAGCATGCCGGGACAGGGCGATGAGCAGTTCTTC.

This chain links TRBV30 with TRBJ1-1; 8 bases are shared with TRBD1. The CDR3 runs to 15 residues. J was trimmed by 3 bases and V by 3 bases; bases with no gene match: 9. Germline CDR1 GTSNPN, CDR2 SVGIG (reference sequence). This CDR3 is CAWRGAGGTHTEAFF. In nucleotides, the CDR3 is TGTGCCTGGAGGGGAGCAGGGGGCACGCACACTGAAGCTTTCTTT.

The V gene is TRBV15, the J gene TRBJ2-7; TRBD1 matches 7 bases. The V segment lost 1 base and the J segment 5 bases; nucleotides outside the gene matches: 8. CDR1 is LNHNV and CDR2 is YYDKDF in the germline V gene (reference sequence). The CDR3 runs to 15 residues. CDR3 nucleotides: TGTGCCACCAGCAGAGTTCGACAGGGTTTCGACGAGCAGTACTTC. It translates to CATSRVRQGFDEQYF.

The gene calls are TRBV19 and TRBJ1-1; D unclear. This CDR3 is built from 15 residues. Germline CDR1 and CDR2: LNHDA and SQIVND (reference sequence). V gave up 3 bases and J gave up 0 bases, with 11 bases separating them. For the CDR3, the DNA is TGTGCCAGTAGTATGGTGGCAGGCATGAACACTGAAGCTTTCTTT. It specifies CASSMVAGMNTEAFF.

As regards this clone: The same CDR3 arises from other DNA sequences in this sample as well. The chain uses TRBV4-1 and TRBJ1-1; D unresolved. The CDR3 contains 13 residues. From germline, CDR1 is MGHRA and CDR2 YSYEKL. V gave up 3 bases and J gave up 3 bases, with 8 bases separating them. This chain's CDR3 is CASSQGWDTEAFF. In DNA, the CDR3 is TGCGCCAGCAGCCAGGGTTGGGACACTGAAGCTTTCTTT.

As to this clone: Other DNA sequences from this sample encode an identical CDR3 as well. V usage is TRBV5-1 and J usage is TRBJ2-7; 8 bases agree with TRBD1. V gave up 3 bases and J gave up 0 bases; unmatched junction bases: 2. Germline values: CDR1 SGHRS, CDR2 YFSETQ. The CDR3 sequence is 14 residues long. The CDR3 region is CASSWGTGSYEQYF. In nucleotides, the CDR3 is TGCGCCAGCAGCTGGGGGACAGGCTCCTACGAGCAGTACTTC.

The rearrangement uses TRBV28 and TRBJ2-5; D is undetermined. V was cut by 4 bases and J by 5 bases, with 8 bases left in between. The germline V gene has CDR1 MDHEN and CDR2 SYDVKM. There are 12 residues in the CDR3. The CDR3, as DNA: TGTGCCAGCAGTTGGCCGAGTGAGACCCAGTACTTC. It specifies CASSWPSETQYF.

This clone came up once. CDR3 nucleotide sequence: TGTGCCAGCAGCCAAGATTGGCAGGGTGGTCAGCCCCAGCATTTT. It yields the protein CASSQDWQGGQPQHF. V gene TRBV4-2 combines with J gene TRBJ1-5, with D maybe TRBD1 (5 bases). V was clipped by 0 bases and J by 6 bases, with 12 bases between them. Looked up from germline, CDR1 is LGHNA and CDR2 is YNFKEQ. CDR3 length: 15 residues.

V usage is TRBV19 and J usage is TRBJ2-7; D is unclear. Trimming took 5 bases from V and 0 from J, leaving 11 bases between them. This CDR3 contains 14 residues. The germline gives CDR1 LNHDA, CDR2 SQIVND (reference sequence). CDR3: CASSDPGFSYEQYF. The CDR3 DNA reads as TGTGCCAGTAGTGACCCAGGATTCTCCTACGAGCAGTACTTC.

This clone was observed once. This rearrangement joins TRBV7-6 to TRBJ2-7; no definite D call. The CDR3 is 15 residues long. Trimming removed 1 base at V and 0 bases at J, with 10 bases between. Looked up from germline, CDR1 is SGHVS and CDR2 is FNYEAQ. CDR3 DNA: TGTGCCAGCAGCTTAGGTGTTGGAGACTCCTACGAGCAGTACTTC. It translates to CASSLGVGDSYEQYF. The full variable domain, its missing parts supplied by reference TRBV7-6 and TRBJ2-7, is GAGVSQSPRYKVTKRGQDVALRCDPISGHVSLYWYRQALGQGPEFLTYFNYEAQQDKSGLPNDRFSAERPEGSISTLTIQRTEQRDSAMYRCASSLGVGDSYEQYFGPGTRLTVT.

The chain links TRBV25-1 to TRBJ1-6; D remains unclear. Germline-derived CDR1 and CDR2 are MGHDK and SYGVNS. This CDR3 spans 14 amino acids. V shed 2 bases and J shed 8 bases, with 10 bases lying between them. The CDR3 is CASSETVSDSPLHF. CDR3 in DNA: TGTGCCAGCAGTGAAACGGTATCGGATTCACCCCTCCACTTT.

The V call is TRBV6-5, the J call TRBJ1-2; D is uncertain. Germline CDR1 and CDR2: MNHEY and SVGAGI. The V end lost 6 bases, the J end lost 1 base, and 15 bases lay between the germline ends. The CDR3 loop spans 15 amino acids. CDR3 sequence reads: CASSPLHRGNYGYTF. CDR3 in DNA: TGTGCCAGCAGCCCCCTACATCGGGGTAACTATGGCTACACCTTC.

This chain connects TRBV13 to TRBJ1-1; no definite D call. Germline V CDR1 and CDR2: PRHDT, FYEKMQ (reference sequence). CDR3 size: 15 residues. V was pared by 4 bases and J by 1 base, with 13 bases between. CDR3 region: CASSCRPSTNTEAFF. In nucleotides, the CDR3 is TGTGCCAGCAGCTGTCGTCCCTCGACGAACACTGAAGCTTTCTTT.